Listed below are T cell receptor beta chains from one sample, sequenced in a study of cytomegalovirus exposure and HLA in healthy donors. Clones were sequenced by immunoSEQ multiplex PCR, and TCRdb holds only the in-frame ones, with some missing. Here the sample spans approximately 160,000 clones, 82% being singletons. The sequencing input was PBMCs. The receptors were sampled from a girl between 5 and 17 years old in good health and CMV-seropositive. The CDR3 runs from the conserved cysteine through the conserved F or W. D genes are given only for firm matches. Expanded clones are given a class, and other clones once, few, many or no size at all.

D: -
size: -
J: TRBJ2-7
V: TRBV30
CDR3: CAWSAGYTYEQYF
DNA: TGTGCCTGGAGTGCAGGGTATACCTACGAGCAGTACTTC

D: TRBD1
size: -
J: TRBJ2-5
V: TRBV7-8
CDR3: CASSLRGRGETQYF
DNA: TGTGCCAGCAGCTTAAGGGGCAGGGGGGAGACCCAGTACTTC

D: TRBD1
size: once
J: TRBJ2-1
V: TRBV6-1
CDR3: CASTLGQGWNEQFF
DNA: TGTGCCAGCACCCTGGGACAGGGGTGGAATGAGCAGTTCTTC

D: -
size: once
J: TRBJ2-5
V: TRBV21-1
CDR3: CASRGPGLYFQETQYF
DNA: TGTGCCAGCAGGGGTCCGGGACTATACTTCCAAGAGACCCAGTACTTC

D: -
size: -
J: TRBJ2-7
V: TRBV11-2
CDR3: CASSLGEGYEQYF
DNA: TGTGCCAGCAGCTTAGGCGAGGGCTACGAGCAGTACTTC

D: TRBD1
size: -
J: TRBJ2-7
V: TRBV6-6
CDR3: CASTMTGTGPYEQYF
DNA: TGTGCCAGCACAATGACCGGGACAGGTCCCTACGAGCAGTACTTC

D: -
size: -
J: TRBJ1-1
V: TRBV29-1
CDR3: CSSRETEAFF
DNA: TGCAGCTCTCGAGAGACTGAAGCTTTCTTT

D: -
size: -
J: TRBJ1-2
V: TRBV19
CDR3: CASSMFDSPYGYTF
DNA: TGTGCCAGTAGTATGTTCGACAGCCCCTATGGCTACACCTTC

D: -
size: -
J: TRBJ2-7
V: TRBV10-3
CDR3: CAISEARDYEQYF
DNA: TGTGCCATCAGTGAGGCCCGAGACTACGAGCAGTACTTC

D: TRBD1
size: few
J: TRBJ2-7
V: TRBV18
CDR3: CASSPTGQGSGEQYF
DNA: TGTGCCAGCTCACCCACGGGACAGGGGAGCGGCGAGCAGTACTTC

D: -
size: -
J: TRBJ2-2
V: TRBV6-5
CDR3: CASGPTGELFF
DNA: TGTGCCAGTGGGCCCACCGGGGAGCTGTTTTTT

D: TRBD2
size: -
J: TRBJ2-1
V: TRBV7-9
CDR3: CASSLRSGGYNEQFF
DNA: TGTGCCAGCAGCTTAAGAAGCGGGGGATACAATGAGCAGTTCTTC

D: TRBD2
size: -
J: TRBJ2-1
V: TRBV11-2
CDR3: CASTHPNSGSNEQFF
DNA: TGTGCCAGCACCCATCCCAATAGCGGGAGCAATGAGCAGTTCTTC

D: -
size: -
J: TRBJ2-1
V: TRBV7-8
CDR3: CASSLELGGNEQFF
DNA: TGTGCCAGCAGCTTAGAGCTAGGCGGCAATGAGCAGTTCTTC

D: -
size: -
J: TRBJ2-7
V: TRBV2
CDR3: CASSVADSYEQYF
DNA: TGTGCCAGCAGTGTGGCGGACTCTTACGAGCAGTACTTC

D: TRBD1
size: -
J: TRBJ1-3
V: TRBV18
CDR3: CASSPAIQGTPGNTIYF
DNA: TGTGCCAGCTCACCAGCCATACAGGGGACCCCTGGAAACACCATATATTTT

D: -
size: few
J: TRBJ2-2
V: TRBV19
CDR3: CASSAGPGGELFF
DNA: TGTGCCAGTAGCGCGGGGCCGGGCGGGGAGCTGTTTTTT

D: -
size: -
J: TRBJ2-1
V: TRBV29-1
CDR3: CSVEGSRVHEQFF
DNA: TGCAGCGTTGAAGGTTCGCGGGTCCATGAGCAGTTCTTC

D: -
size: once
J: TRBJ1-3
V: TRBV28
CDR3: CASNSGAGNTIYF
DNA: TGTGCCAGCAACTCGGGTGCAGGAAACACCATATATTTT

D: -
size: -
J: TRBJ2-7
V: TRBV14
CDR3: CASSQAPDYSLYEQYF
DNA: TGTGCCAGCAGCCAAGCCCCTGACTATAGCTTATACGAGCAGTACTTC

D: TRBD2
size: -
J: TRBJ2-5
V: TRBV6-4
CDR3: CASSESAGAQETQYF
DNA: TGTGCCAGCAGTGAGTCAGCGGGGGCCCAAGAGACCCAGTACTTC

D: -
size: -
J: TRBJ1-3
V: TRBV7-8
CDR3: CASSLGSAVSGNTIYF
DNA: TGTGCCAGCAGCTTAGGTTCGGCGGTCTCTGGAAACACCATATATTTT

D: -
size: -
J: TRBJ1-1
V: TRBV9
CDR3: CASSVGGKNTEAFF
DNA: TGTGCCAGCAGCGTTGGGGGGAAGAACACTGAAGCTTTCTTT

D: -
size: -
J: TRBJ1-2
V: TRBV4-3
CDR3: CASSQARHIYGYTF
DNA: TGCGCCAGCAGCCAAGCGCGACATATCTATGGCTACACCTTC

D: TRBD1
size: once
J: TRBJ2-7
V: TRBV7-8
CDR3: CASSSRQGGPYEQYF
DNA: TGTGCCAGCAGCTCTAGACAGGGTGGTCCCTACGAGCAGTACTTC

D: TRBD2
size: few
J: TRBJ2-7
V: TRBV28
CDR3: CASTSSGGPHEQYF
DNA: TGTGCCAGCACCTCTAGCGGGGGCCCCCACGAGCAGTACTTC

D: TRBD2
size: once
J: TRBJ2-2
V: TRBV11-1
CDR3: CASSFGLVSTGELFF
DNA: TGTGCCAGCAGCTTCGGACTAGTTAGCACCGGGGAGCTGTTTTTT

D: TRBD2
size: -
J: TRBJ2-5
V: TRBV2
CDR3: CASTGGETQYF
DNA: TGTGCCAGCACCGGGGGGGAGACCCAGTACTTC

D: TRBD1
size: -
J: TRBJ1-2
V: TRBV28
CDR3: CATTTNDRGNTF
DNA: TGTGCCACCACTACCAACGACAGGGGAAACACCTTC

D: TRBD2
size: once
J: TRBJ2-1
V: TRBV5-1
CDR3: CASSFGTSASDEQFF
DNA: TGCGCCAGCAGCTTCGGGACTAGCGCCAGCGATGAGCAGTTCTTC

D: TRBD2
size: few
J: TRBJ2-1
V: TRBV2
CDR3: CASRRELAGDNEQFF
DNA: TGTGCCAGCAGGAGGGAGCTAGCGGGGGACAATGAGCAGTTCTTC

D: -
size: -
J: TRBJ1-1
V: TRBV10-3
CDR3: CAISESIRNTEAFF
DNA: TGTGCCATCAGTGAGTCGATTAGGAACACTGAAGCTTTCTTT

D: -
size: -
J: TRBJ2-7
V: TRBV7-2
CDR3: CASSPNYSGVRGEQYF
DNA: TGTGCCAGCAGCCCTAATTACTCAGGGGTACGGGGCGAGCAGTACTTC

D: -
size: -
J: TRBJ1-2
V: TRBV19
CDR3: CASSTSSTGFGGYTF
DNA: TGTGCCAGTAGTACATCTTCCACAGGCTTCGGGGGCTACACCTTC

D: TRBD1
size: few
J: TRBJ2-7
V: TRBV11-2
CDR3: CASSTRQGTVEQYF
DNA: TGTGCCAGCAGCACTAGACAGGGTACAGTCGAGCAGTACTTC

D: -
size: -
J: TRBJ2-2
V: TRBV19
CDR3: CASSSQGNTGELFF
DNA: TGTGCCAGTAGTTCACAGGGGAACACCGGGGAGCTGTTTTTT

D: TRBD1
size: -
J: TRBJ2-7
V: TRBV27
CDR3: CASRDRGREQYF
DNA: TGTGCCAGCAGGGACAGGGGTCGCGAGCAGTACTTC